The 24 T cell receptor beta chains reported below all come from one sample, sequenced in a study of blood T cell repertoires in COVID-19. Method: immunoSEQ multiplex PCR; TCRdb's copy keeps in-frame clones and lacks some. This table holds around 300,000 clones, 89% found once. Input material: PBMCs or T cells enriched from blood (not recorded which). The receptors were gathered from a woman aged 25 to 39 who had recovered from COVID-19.

V usage is TRBV6-5 and J usage is TRBJ2-5; 10 bases fit TRBD1. The V segment lost 5 bases and the J segment 4 bases; nucleotides outside the gene matches: 7. There are 15 residues in the CDR3. Germline CDR1 MNHEY, CDR2 SVGAGI. Written as DNA, the CDR3 is TGTGCCAGCAGTCCCGGGACAGGGGCGTTAGAGACCCAGTACTTC. It is translated as CASSPGTGALETQYF.

The rearrangement joins TRBV14 to TRBJ2-4; 9 nucleotides agree with TRBD1. Germline V gene lookup returns CDR1 SGHDN and CDR2 FVKESK. The CDR3 runs 14 residues. The V gene end was trimmed by 4 bases and the J gene end by 4 bases; junction bases not matched to a gene: 2. CDR3 sequence: CASSRGTGKNIQYF. The DNA of the CDR3 is TGTGCCAGCAGCCGTGGGACAGGGAAAAACATTCAGTACTTC.

The gene calls are TRBV10-1 and TRBJ2-3; 7 bases agree with TRBD2. Losses at the gene ends were 8 bases for V and 6 bases for J; bases not matched to a gene: 11. This CDR3 comprises 14 residues. The germline gives CDR1 WNHNN, CDR2 SYGVQD (reference sequence). This CDR3 reads CASGRGGPGDTQYF. As DNA, the CDR3 is TGCGCCAGCGGGAGGGGAGGGCCTGGGGATACGCAGTATTTT.

V usage is TRBV4-1 and J usage is TRBJ1-1; 8 bases match TRBD1. This CDR3 region has 15 residues. Germline V gives CDR1 MGHRA, CDR2 YSYEKL. The V and J ends lost 3 bases and 7 bases, in that order; junction bases with no gene match: 10. The CDR3 region has the DNA TGCGCCAGCAGCCAGTCACAGGGGGGGACCCTTGAAGCTTTCTTT. Translation: CASSQSQGGTLEAFF.

This clone was detected only a few times. The chain is built from TRBV19 and TRBJ1-1; 7 bases fit TRBD1. Germline V lookup: CDR1 LNHDA, CDR2 SQIVND (reference sequence). V was clipped by 6 bases and J by 2 bases; unmatched bases: 6. The CDR3 sequence is 14 residues long. The CDR3 nucleotides are TGTGCCAGTAGGACCGACAGGGCTAACACTGAAGCTTTCTTT. The encoded protein is CASRTDRANTEAFF.

This sequence joins TRBV5-6 and TRBJ1-5, with D unclear. Germline V gene sequence: CDR1 SGHDT, CDR2 YYEEEE. This CDR3 has 16 amino acids. Trimming removed 1 base at V and 0 bases at J, with 11 bases between. The CDR3: CASSLSGLNSNQPQHF. DNA for the CDR3: TGTGCCAGCAGCTTGTCTGGCCTGAATAGCAATCAGCCCCAGCATTTT.

A word on this clone: This same CDR3 is encoded by further DNA sequences in the sample. The chain employs TRBV19 and TRBJ1-5; TRBD1 matches 7 bases. The V and J ends lost 9 bases and 7 bases, in that order; junction bases with no gene match: 6. The germline V gene encodes CDR1 LNHDA and CDR2 SQIVND (reference sequence). CDR3 length: 12 amino acids. CDR3 residues: CASSYRGQPQHF. DNA for the CDR3: TGTGCCAGCTCGTACAGGGGACAGCCCCAGCATTTT.

The chain couples TRBV27 to TRBJ2-1; D is possibly TRBD2 (5 bases). The CDR3 has 14 amino acids. V lost 0 bases, J lost 9 bases, and 12 bases lay in between. The V gene's germline CDR1 is MNHEY and CDR2 SMNVEV (reference sequence). CDR3 nucleotide sequence: TGTGCCAGCAGTTTATCGAAAGGGCGGGTTGAGCAGTTCTTC. Its protein is CASSLSKGRVEQFF.

The gene calls are TRBV6-1 and TRBJ2-7; tentative D call: TRBD2 (5 bases). Germline CDR1 MNHNS, CDR2 SASEGT. V was trimmed by 3 bases and J by 3 bases, leaving 9 bases between them. CDR3 size: 13 residues. The CDR3 protein is CASSEIGGYEQYF. The CDR3 DNA is TGTGCCAGCAGTGAGATAGGAGGCTACGAGCAGTACTTC.

V and J are TRBV29-1 and TRBJ1-1; unclear D gene. Trimming pared 2 bases from V and 3 bases from J, leaving 16 bases between. CDR1 and CDR2 (germline): SQVTM, ANQGSEA. This CDR3 has 15 amino acids. The CDR3: CSVESLGSVDTEAFF. The CDR3 DNA reads as TGCAGCGTTGAATCTTTGGGCTCAGTGGACACTGAAGCTTTCTTT.

V and J are TRBV11-3 and TRBJ2-2; D gene ambiguous. V lost 3 bases and J 6 bases, leaving 11 bases between the germline ends. CDR1 and CDR2 from the germline V gene are SGHNT and YENEEA. This CDR3 comprises 14 residues. The chain's CDR3 is CASSLSFWSGELFF. CDR3 bases: TGTGCCAGCAGCTTGAGCTTCTGGTCCGGGGAGCTGTTTTTT.

This clone appeared a single time. The chain uses TRBV27 and TRBJ2-1; maybe TRBD1 (5 bases). The length of the CDR3 is 15 residues. Trimming removed 2 bases at V and 5 bases at J, with 13 bases between. Germline values: CDR1 MNHEY, CDR2 SMNVEV (reference sequence). The CDR3 here is CASSLTGWANNEQFF. CDR3 coding DNA: TGTGCCAGCAGTTTAACAGGTTGGGCGAACAATGAGCAGTTCTTC.

The chain has TRBV28 and TRBJ1-5; D might be TRBD1 (5 bases). Germline CDR1 MDHEN, CDR2 SYDVKM. The CDR3 spans 14 residues. The ends were cut back, 5 bases at V and 5 bases at J, with 13 bases in the middle. The CDR3 spells CASSPDTDDQPQHF. The CDR3 DNA reads as TGTGCCAGCAGTCCGGACACAGACGATCAGCCCCAGCATTTT. Full variable domain (outside the CDR3, taken from reference TRBV28 and TRBJ1-5): DVKVTQSSRYLVKRTGEKVFLECVQDMDHENMFWYRQDPGLGLRLIYFSYDVKMKEKGDIPEGYSVSREKKERFSLILESASTNQTSMYLCASSPDTDDQPQHFGDGTRLSIL.

This chain links TRBV30 with TRBJ2-5; 10 bases align to TRBD1. The CDR3 is 15 residues long. Germline trimming cut 0 bases from V and 4 bases from J; bases unmatched to any gene: 5. CDR1 is GTSNPN, CDR2 SVGIG, per germline (reference sequence). The CDR3 DNA is TGTGCCTGGAGTGTTGACAGGGGGCGCGGAGAGACCCAGTACTTC. It yields the protein CAWSVDRGRGETQYF. Full variable domain (missing parts from reference TRBV30 and TRBJ2-5): SQTIHQWPATLVQPVGSPLSLECTVEGTSNPNLYWYRQAAGRGLQLLFYSVGIGQISSEVPQNLSASRPQDRQFILSSKKLLLSDSGFYLCAWSVDRGRGETQYFGPGTRLLVL.

The chain has TRBV4-3 and TRBJ1-2; D gene unclear. V was shortened by 3 bases and J by 2 bases, with 13 bases between the two germline ends. This CDR3 comprises 15 residues. Germline V CDR1 and CDR2: LGHNA, YSLEER. CDR3 residues: CASSQSSMVNYGYTF. DNA of the CDR3: TGCGCCAGCAGCCAGAGCTCGATGGTCAACTATGGCTACACCTTC.

This clone occurred once. The chain joins TRBV13 to TRBJ2-5; D remains unclear. V lost 5 bases, J lost 5 bases, and 24 bases lay in between. The CDR3 spans 17 residues. CDR1 PRHDT and CDR2 FYEKMQ come from the germline V gene (reference sequence). The CDR3 region is CASSPSESVFPRETQYF. CDR3 bases: TGTGCCAGCAGCCCCTCAGAGAGCGTCTTCCCACGGGAGACCCAGTACTTC. Using reference TRBV13 and TRBJ2-5 for the parts outside the CDR3, the full variable domain is AAGVIQSPRHLIKEKRETATLKCYPIPRHDTVYWYQQGPGQDPQFLISFYEKMQSDKGSIPDRFSAQQFSDYHSELNMSSLELGDSALYFCASSPSESVFPRETQYFGPGTRLLVL.

The chain has TRBV11-2 and TRBJ1-3; unclear D gene. V shed 3 bases and J shed 0 bases, with 9 bases lying between them. This CDR3 spans 15 amino acids. CDR1 and CDR2 from the germline V gene are SGHAT and FQNNGV. The CDR3 sequence is CASSFTDISGNTIYF. CDR3 DNA sequence: TGTGCCAGCAGCTTTACAGATATCTCTGGAAACACCATATATTTT.

The chain carries TRBV5-4 and TRBJ1-2, with 9 bases lining up with TRBD1. This CDR3 has 14 amino acids. The junction had 7 bases not matched to a gene; V was cut back by 3 bases and J by 7 bases. Germline CDR1 is SGHNT and CDR2 is YYREEE (reference sequence). Here the CDR3 reads CASSSGQGNSGYTF. CDR3 in DNA: TGTGCCAGCAGCTCAGGACAGGGGAACAGTGGCTACACCTTC.

The V and J genes are TRBV18 and TRBJ1-2; 8 nucleotides line up with TRBD1. Trimming took 3 bases from V and 6 from J; bases not matched to a gene: 6. Germline V gene data show CDR1 as KGHSH and CDR2 as LQKENI. CDR3 length: 14 amino acids. The CDR3: CASSPRRTGNGYTF. In DNA, the CDR3 is TGTGCCAGCTCACCGAGGAGGACAGGGAATGGCTACACCTTC.

This clone occurred a few times. This chain joins TRBV5-1 and TRBJ1-2; possibly TRBD1 for D (5 bases). Trimming took 4 bases from V and 8 from J, leaving 18 bases between them. Germline V gene lookup returns CDR1 SGHRS and CDR2 YFSETQ. The CDR3 has 14 amino acids. In nucleotides, the CDR3 is TGCGCCAGCAGCAGCGGGACGGCCAGCCCCGGCTACACCTTC. Protein sequence: CASSSGTASPGYTF.

The chain is built from TRBV6-6 and TRBJ1-6; TRBD1 aligns across 7 bases. V was pared by 5 bases and J by 7 bases, with 5 bases of the junction left unmatched. CDR3 length equals 14 residues. Germline loops: CDR1 MNHNY, CDR2 SVGAGI (reference sequence). CDR3 amino acids: CASSQDRPNSPLHF. CDR3 nucleotide sequence: TGTGCCAGCAGTCAGGACAGGCCCAATTCACCCCTCCACTTT.

The rearrangement uses TRBV9 and TRBJ2-1, with TRBD2 matching 10 bases. After removal of 5 bases from V and 3 bases from J, the junction contained 5 bases not matched to a gene. The CDR3 loop spans 15 amino acids. In germline, CDR1 is SGDLS, CDR2 YYNGEE. CDR3 sequence: CASSIGTSDYNEQFF. The CDR3 bases are TGTGCCAGCAGTATAGGGACTAGCGACTACAATGAGCAGTTCTTC.

This clone was counted only a few times. J is TRBJ1-2 and V is TRBV6-5; maybe TRBD1 (6 bases). CDR1 and CDR2 (germline): MNHEY, SVGAGI. The CDR3 is 15 residues long. Trimming cost V 8 bases and J 1 base, with 17 bases left between them. CDR3 sequence: CASSKGGRINYGYTF. As DNA, the CDR3 is TGTGCCAGCTCAAAGGGGGGGAGGATTAACTATGGCTACACCTTC.

The chain links TRBV28 to TRBJ2-1, with unresolved D. V was cut by 2 bases and J by 6 bases, with 8 bases left in between. Germline CDR1 reads MDHEN; CDR2 reads SYDVKM. This CDR3 is built from 13 residues. The CDR3 sequence is CASSLSGGNEQFF. The CDR3 DNA reads as TGTGCCAGCAGTTTAAGTGGCGGCAATGAGCAGTTCTTC.